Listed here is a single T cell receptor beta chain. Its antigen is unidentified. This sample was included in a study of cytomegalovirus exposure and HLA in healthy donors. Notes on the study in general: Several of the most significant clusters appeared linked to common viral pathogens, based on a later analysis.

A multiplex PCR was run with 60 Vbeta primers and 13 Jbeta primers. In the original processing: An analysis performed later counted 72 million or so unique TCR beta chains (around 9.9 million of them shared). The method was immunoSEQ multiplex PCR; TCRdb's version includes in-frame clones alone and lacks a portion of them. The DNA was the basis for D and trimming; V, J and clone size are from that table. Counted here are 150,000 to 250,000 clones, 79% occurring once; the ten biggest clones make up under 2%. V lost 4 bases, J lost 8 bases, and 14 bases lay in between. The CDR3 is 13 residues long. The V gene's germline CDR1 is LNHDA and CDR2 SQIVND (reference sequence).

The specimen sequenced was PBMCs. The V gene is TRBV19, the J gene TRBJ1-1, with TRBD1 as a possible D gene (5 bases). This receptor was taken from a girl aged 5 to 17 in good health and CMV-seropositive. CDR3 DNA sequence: TGTGCCAGTAGTACACGGGACTCCCGCGAAGCTTTCTTT. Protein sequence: CASSTRDSREAFF.